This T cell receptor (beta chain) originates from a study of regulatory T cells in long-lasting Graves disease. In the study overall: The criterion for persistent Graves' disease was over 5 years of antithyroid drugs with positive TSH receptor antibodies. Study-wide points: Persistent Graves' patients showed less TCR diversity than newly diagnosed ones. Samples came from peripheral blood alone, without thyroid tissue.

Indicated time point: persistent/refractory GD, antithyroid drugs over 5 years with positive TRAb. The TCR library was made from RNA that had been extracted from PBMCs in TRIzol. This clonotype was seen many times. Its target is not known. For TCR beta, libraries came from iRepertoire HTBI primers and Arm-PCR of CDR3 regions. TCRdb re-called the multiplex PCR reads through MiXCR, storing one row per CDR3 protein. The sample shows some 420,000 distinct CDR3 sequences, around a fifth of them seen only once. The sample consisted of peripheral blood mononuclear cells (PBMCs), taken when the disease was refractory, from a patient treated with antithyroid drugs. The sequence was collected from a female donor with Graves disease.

The CDR3 DNA follows: TGTGCCAGCATGTTGAGTACAACTGAAGCTTTCTTT. It codes for CASMLSTTEAFF. The chain carries TRBV6-1 and TRBJ1-1; D not resolved. Trimming stripped 7 bases from V and 5 bases from J, with 11 bases between. There are 12 residues in the CDR3. The V gene's germline CDR1 is MNHNS and CDR2 SASEGT.